The TCR beta chain described here comes from a study of control samples from healthy donors and cancer patients. The CDR3 has 14 amino acids. From germline, CDR1 is SGHNT and CDR2 YENEEA. The trim removed 5 bases at V and 3 bases at J, leaving 6 bases unmatched. This table comes from immunoSEQ multiplex PCR, and its TCRdb copy is limited to in-frame clones, with some not included. This table has roughly 30,000 clones, roughly 92% appearing once. The sequencing sample was made of PBMCs. The clonotype originates from a man aged 40-49 years with colorectal cancer. The gene calls are TRBV11-3 and TRBJ2-7; TRBD1 matches at 8 bases. Written as DNA, the CDR3 is TGTGCCAGCAGCACCCGACAGGGGCTCTACGAGCAGTACTTC. Its protein is CASSTRQGLYEQYF.